This T cell receptor beta chain was sequenced in a study of T cells in localized non-small cell lung cancer (dated by TCRdb to 2020 to 2022). With regard to the full study: The study examined T cell repertoires in 200 to 300 patients with early-stage NSCLC and compared tumors with uninvolved tumor-adjacent lungs. The cohort comprised approximately 240 treatment-naïve NSCLC patients with resected, localized lung tumors. NSCLC patients had a mean age of around 70 years, and 129 were male and around 99 female. The study at large found these results: Multi-region tumor sequencing was not performed, so intratumor heterogeneity could not be excluded. Uninvolved tumor-adjacent lung showed the highest T cell clonality, higher than tumor, which suggests more focused antigenic responses in the uninvolved tumor-adjacent lung. A median of roughly 60 of the top 100 tumor clones were detected in paired uninvolved adjacent lung, and 25 to 35 of these tumor clones were also found among the top 100 clones of the paired uninvolved adjacent lung. Higher blood T cell density associated with longer overall survival, while higher adjacent-lung clonality associated with shorter survival. Since the design was exploratory, TCR variables were selected using unadjusted p-values with no false-discovery rate correction.

TCR beta CDR3 regions were sequenced from DNA using the immunoSEQ Assay. The study's processing was this. T cell density was computed as TCR beta template counts normalized to usable DNA estimated by amplifying housekeeping genes. Using the preseqR package, richness was estimated by extrapolating to 120,000 templates for tissue samples and 400,000 templates for PBMC samples. Clonality was defined by subtracting Pielou's evenness from one. To identify tissue-enriched TCRs, differential abundance testing was run on productive amino-acid clonotypes with a minimum total count of 5 and an alpha of 0.1. The Jaccard Index and the Morisita Overlap Index were used to measure how much the repertoires overlapped between compartments. TCR beta CDR3s were clustered by GLIPH together with public tetramer-defined viral CDR3s, and at least three viral sequences plus V-gene enrichment were required for viral motifs. As stored in TCRdb, this immuneACCESS dataset retains in-frame rearrangements with V and J assigned. A fraction of the clones does not appear; measured against another copy, unresolved V genes explain less than half of the discrepancy, and the remainder lacks a known reason. V, J and clone size reflect that table, while D and trimming were determined from the DNA. Here the sample has roughly 4,200 clones; roughly 27% occur a single time. The top ten constitute about 8% of the sample.

In this sample, this clone turned up a few times. Its antigen remains unidentified. Base qualities were left out, and no much larger clone turns up one base away. At diagnosis, peripheral blood, uninvolved tumor-adjacent lung and tumor were collected and stored as a combination of fresh-frozen and FFPE material. Sequencing used lung tumor tissue, obtained before any cancer treatment. The TCR was taken from a male donor at least 60 years old with stage I lung adenocarcinoma.

This receptor carries the CDR3 CASISDSTDTQYF. The DNA reads as follows: TGTGCCAGCATTTCGGACAGCACAGATACGCAGTATTTT. The rearranged segments are TRBV6-8 and TRBJ2-3; the D gene lacks a confident call. CDR1 and CDR2 are drawn from the germline V gene: MNHGY, SAAAGT. The CDR3 runs 13 amino acids, cysteine and phenylalanine included. Left in the record is the CDR3 DNA by itself, 39 bases read in frame from the first base. V was cut back by 7 bases and J by 0 bases, leaving a gap of 8 bases between them.